This T cell receptor (beta chain) was recovered during a study of T cell changes during pregnancy in multiple sclerosis. Clones were read by immunoSEQ multiplex PCR, and TCRdb kept only the in-frame ones, dropping some. The data contain over 70,000 clones, under 95% of them singletons. The V gene lost 2 bases and the J gene lost 10 bases, with 21 bases spanning the gap. The CDR3 contains 16 residues. CDR1 is SGHVS, CDR2 FQNEAQ, per germline. The rearrangement joins TRBV7-8 to TRBJ2-1; maybe TRBD1 (5 bases). This sequence was found in a female donor in good health, enrolled as a control in a pregnancy study. This specimen was peripheral blood, taken in the first trimester of pregnancy. The CDR3 here is CASSLRGSQGWREQFF. The CDR3 bases are TGTGCCAGCAGCTTAAGGGGCAGTCAAGGTTGGCGAGAGCAGTTCTTC.